Listed below are T cell receptor beta chains from one sample, sequenced in a study of blood T cell repertoires in COVID-19. The protocol was immunoSEQ multiplex PCR, while the TCRdb copy is restricted to in-frame clones and leaves out a portion. The data hold 100,000 to 130,000 clones, with approximately 82% observed a single time. The sample was peripheral blood. The receptors come from a woman between 70 and 85 years old with acute or convalescent COVID-19. CDR3s include the opening cysteine and the closing phenylalanine or tryptophan. The order of the fields is V gene, J gene, clone size, D gene, CDR3 protein, CDR3 DNA. The D gene is left open where the match is weak. Expanded clones are given a class, and other clones once, few, many or no size at all.

v_gene: TRBV28
j_gene: TRBJ1-2
abundance: NA
d_gene: TRBD1
CDR3aa: CASSSTGQVGVAGYTF
CDR3nt: TGTGCCAGCAGTTCTACCGGACAGGTTGGGGTCGCTGGCTACACCTTC

v_gene: TRBV19
j_gene: TRBJ1-2
abundance: NA
d_gene: NA
CDR3aa: CASSPVGMAGNYGYTF
CDR3nt: TGTGCCAGTAGTCCAGTAGGGATGGCAGGGAACTATGGCTACACCTTC

v_gene: TRBV19
j_gene: TRBJ1-1
abundance: once
d_gene: NA
CDR3aa: CASSLRGNTEAFF
CDR3nt: TGTGCCAGTAGCCTAAGGGGGAACACTGAAGCTTTCTTT

v_gene: TRBV6-2/TRBV6-3
j_gene: TRBJ2-1
abundance: NA
d_gene: NA
CDR3aa: CASSYDAGPYNEQFF
CDR3nt: TGTGCCAGCAGTTACGACGCGGGCCCGTACAATGAGCAGTTCTTC

v_gene: TRBV27
j_gene: TRBJ1-6
abundance: NA
d_gene: NA
CDR3aa: CASNFYGEVNSPLHF
CDR3nt: TGTGCCAGCAATTTCTACGGGGAGGTTAATTCACCCCTCCACTTT

v_gene: TRBV30
j_gene: TRBJ1-6
abundance: NA
d_gene: NA
CDR3aa: CAWTFTSSAPLHF
CDR3nt: TGTGCCTGGACCTTTACTTCGAGCGCACCCCTCCACTTT

v_gene: TRBV28
j_gene: TRBJ1-6
abundance: NA
d_gene: TRBD1
CDR3aa: CASSPGTGLYNSPLHF
CDR3nt: TGTGCCAGCAGTCCCGGGACAGGTTTATATAATTCACCCCTCCACTTT

v_gene: TRBV11-2
j_gene: TRBJ2-5
abundance: NA
d_gene: TRBD2
CDR3aa: CASSTQRRSGDNQETQYF
CDR3nt: TGTGCCAGCAGCACCCAAAGGCGTAGCGGGGACAACCAAGAGACCCAGTACTTC

v_gene: TRBV15
j_gene: TRBJ1-5
abundance: NA
d_gene: TRBD1
CDR3aa: CATSRPDRGRNQPQHF
CDR3nt: TGTGCCACCAGCAGGCCTGACAGGGGACGCAATCAGCCCCAGCATTTT

v_gene: TRBV19
j_gene: TRBJ2-5
abundance: NA
d_gene: TRBD1
CDR3aa: CASSTPGQGRETQYF
CDR3nt: TGTGCCAGTAGTACCCCGGGACAGGGTAGGGAGACCCAGTACTTC

v_gene: TRBV6-4
j_gene: TRBJ1-2
abundance: few
d_gene: NA
CDR3aa: CASSPTPLQGLRYGYTF
CDR3nt: TGTGCCAGCAGTCCGACACCTTTACAGGGTCTGCGATATGGCTACACCTTC